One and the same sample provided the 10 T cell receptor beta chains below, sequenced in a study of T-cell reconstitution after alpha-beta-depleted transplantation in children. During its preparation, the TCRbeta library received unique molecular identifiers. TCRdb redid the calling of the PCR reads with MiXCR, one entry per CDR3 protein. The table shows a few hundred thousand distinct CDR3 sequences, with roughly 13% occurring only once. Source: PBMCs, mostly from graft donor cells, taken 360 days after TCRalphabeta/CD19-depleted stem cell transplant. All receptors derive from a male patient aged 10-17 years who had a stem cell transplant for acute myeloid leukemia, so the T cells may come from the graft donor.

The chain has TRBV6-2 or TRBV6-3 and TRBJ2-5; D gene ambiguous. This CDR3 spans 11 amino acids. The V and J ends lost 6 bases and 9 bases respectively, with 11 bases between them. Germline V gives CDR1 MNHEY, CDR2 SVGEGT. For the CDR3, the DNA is TGTGCCAGCAGCAACCTCCCGGCCCAGTACTTC. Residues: CASSNLPAQYF.

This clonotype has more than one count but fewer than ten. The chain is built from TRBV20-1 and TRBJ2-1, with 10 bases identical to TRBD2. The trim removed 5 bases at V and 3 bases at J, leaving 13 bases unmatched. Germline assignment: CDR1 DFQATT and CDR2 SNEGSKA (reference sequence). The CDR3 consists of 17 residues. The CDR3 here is CSAGLSSGSLLYNEQFF. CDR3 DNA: TGCAGTGCTGGACTCTCTAGCGGGAGTCTCCTCTACAATGAGCAGTTCTTC.

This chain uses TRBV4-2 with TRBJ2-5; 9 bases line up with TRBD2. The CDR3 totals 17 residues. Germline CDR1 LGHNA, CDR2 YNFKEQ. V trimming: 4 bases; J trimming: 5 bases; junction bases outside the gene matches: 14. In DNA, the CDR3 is TGTGCCAGCAGCCTTGCAATAGCGGGAGAAGGATGGGAGACCCAGTACTTC. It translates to CASSLAIAGEGWETQYF.

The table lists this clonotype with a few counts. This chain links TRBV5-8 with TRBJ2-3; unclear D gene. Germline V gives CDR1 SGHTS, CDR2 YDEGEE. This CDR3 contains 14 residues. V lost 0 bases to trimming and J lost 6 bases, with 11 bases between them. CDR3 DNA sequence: TGTGCCAGCAGCTTGGGTAGGGCCAGGGATACGCAGTATTTT. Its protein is CASSLGRARDTQYF.

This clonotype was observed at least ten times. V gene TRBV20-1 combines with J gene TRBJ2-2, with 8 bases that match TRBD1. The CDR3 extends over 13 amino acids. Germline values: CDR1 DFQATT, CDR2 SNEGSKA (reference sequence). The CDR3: CGDRDRFTGELFF. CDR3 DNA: TGCGGAGACCGGGACAGGTTCACCGGGGAGCTGTTTTTT.

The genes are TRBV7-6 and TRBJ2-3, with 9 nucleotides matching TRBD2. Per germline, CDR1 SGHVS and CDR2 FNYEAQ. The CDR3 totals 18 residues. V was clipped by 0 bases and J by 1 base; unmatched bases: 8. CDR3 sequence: CASSLAVVAGDGTDTQYF. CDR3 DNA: TGTGCCAGCAGCTTAGCGGTGGTAGCGGGAGATGGCACAGATACGCAGTATTTT.

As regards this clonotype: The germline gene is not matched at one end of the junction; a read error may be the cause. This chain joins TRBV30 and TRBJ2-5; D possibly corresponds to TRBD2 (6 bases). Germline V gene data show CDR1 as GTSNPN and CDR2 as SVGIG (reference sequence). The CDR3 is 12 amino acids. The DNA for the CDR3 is TGTGCCTGGAGTGGCGGGGCCAACCGGCAACACTTC. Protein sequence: CAWSGGANRQHF.

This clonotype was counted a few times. CDR3 DNA sequence: TGTGCCAGCAGCCCCGAGAGGGACCGGGACAGGCGGGATATAGGGGCCAACGTCCTGACTTTC. Encoded protein: CASSPERDRDRRDIGANVLTF. This chain connects TRBV11-1 to TRBJ2-6; 8 bases match TRBD1. This CDR3 contains 21 residues. The trim removed 5 bases at V and 4 bases at J, leaving 22 bases unmatched. Germline-derived CDR1 and CDR2 are SGHAT and FQDESV (reference sequence).

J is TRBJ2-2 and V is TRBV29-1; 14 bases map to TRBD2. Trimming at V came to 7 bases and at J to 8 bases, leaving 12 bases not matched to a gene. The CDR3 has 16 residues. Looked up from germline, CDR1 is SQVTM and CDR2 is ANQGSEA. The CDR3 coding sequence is TGCAGCGCCCTAGGGGGACTAGCGGGAGTACCTGGGGAGCTGTTTTTT. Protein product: CSALGGLAGVPGELFF.

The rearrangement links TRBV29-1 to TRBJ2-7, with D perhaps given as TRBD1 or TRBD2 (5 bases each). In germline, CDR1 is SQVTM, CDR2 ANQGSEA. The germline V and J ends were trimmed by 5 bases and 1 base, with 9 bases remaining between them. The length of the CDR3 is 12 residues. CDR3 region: CSVREGSYEQYF. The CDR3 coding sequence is TGCAGCGTTCGTGAGGGGTCCTACGAGCAGTACTTC.